These 20 T cell receptor beta chains came from one sample sequenced in a study of beta chain features in type 1 diabetes. What was sequenced were expressed TCRB transcripts, since all of the isolated RNA had been reverse transcribed. Data came from immunoSEQ multiplex PCR; TCRdb stores just in-frame clones and leaves some out. The sample consists of about 660,000 clones, over 12% of them appearing once. Findings and limits, study-wide: All four CD4+ subsets of Type 1 diabetes patients contained TCRB CDR3s that were moderately but significantly shorter.

These TCRs are of unknown antigen specificity. Sequencing was performed on naive CD4+ T cells from blood. The receptors stem from a man younger than 30 with type 1 diabetes.

The chain carries TRBV7-2 and TRBJ1-4; 10 nucleotides match TRBD1. V lost 6 bases to trimming and J lost 6 bases; unmatched junction nucleotides: 4. Germline V gene lookup returns CDR1 SGHTA and CDR2 FQGNSA. The CDR3 totals 14 residues. CDR3 DNA sequence: TGTGCCAGCAGTCCCGGACAGGGGGATGAAAAACTGTTTTTT. It yields the protein CASSPGQGDEKLFF.

This clone was detected a few times. The chain has TRBV5-4 and TRBJ2-5, with 10 bases lining up with TRBD2. Germline V gives CDR1 SGHNT, CDR2 YYREEE (reference sequence). The V segment lost 4 bases and the J segment 5 bases; nucleotides outside the gene matches: 5. This CDR3 has 14 residues. CDR3 in amino acids: CASSTLAGEETQYF. The CDR3 nucleotides read TGTGCCAGCAGCACCCTAGCGGGAGAGGAGACCCAGTACTTC.

V is TRBV28 and J is TRBJ2-6, with 7 bases lining up with TRBD1. From germline, CDR1 is MDHEN and CDR2 SYDVKM. This CDR3 comprises 17 residues. Germline trimming cut 2 bases from V and 3 bases from J; bases unmatched to any gene: 7. The CDR3 region has the DNA TGTGCCAGCAGTTTAGACAGGGATCCATATGGGGCCAACGTCCTGACTTTC. This translates into CASSLDRDPYGANVLTF. Full variable domain (remainder filled in from reference TRBV28 and TRBJ2-6): DVKVTQSSRYLVKRTGEKVFLECVQDMDHENMFWYRQDPGLGLRLIYFSYDVKMKEKGDIPEGYSVSREKKERFSLILESASTNQTSMYLCASSLDRDPYGANVLTFGAGSRLTVL.

The CDR3 region is CASSPRQGGDSYNEQFF. CDR3 coding DNA: TGTGCCAGCAGTCCTCGACAGGGAGGTGACTCCTACAATGAGCAGTTCTTC. This chain connects TRBV7-2 to TRBJ2-1; D is possibly TRBD1 (7 bases). This CDR3 spans 17 amino acids. Germline loops: CDR1 SGHTA, CDR2 FQGNSA. The V end was cut by 6 bases, the J end by 0 bases, with 18 bases between.

The chain combines TRBV7-2 with TRBJ2-7; D is possibly TRBD1 (5 bases). The germline V gene encodes CDR1 SGHTA and CDR2 FQGNSA. V was shortened by 2 bases and J by 0 bases, with 8 bases between the two germline ends. The CDR3 loop spans 14 amino acids. The CDR3 is CASSLHRYSYEQYF. CDR3 nucleotide sequence: TGTGCCAGCAGCTTACACAGGTACTCCTACGAGCAGTACTTC.

V and J are TRBV10-3 and TRBJ2-5; unclear D gene. The CDR3 is 11 residues long. Deletions cut 7 bases from V and 3 bases from J, with 6 bases between. CDR1 and CDR2 (germline): ENHRY, SYGVKD. CDR3 amino acids: CAIMNEETQYF. The CDR3 DNA reads as TGTGCCATCATGAATGAAGAGACCCAGTACTTC.

J is TRBJ1-2 and V is TRBV19, with 7 bases lining up with TRBD1. Germline CDR1 reads LNHDA; CDR2 reads SQIVND (reference sequence). The CDR3 is 15 amino acids. J lost 0 bases, V lost 6 bases, and 7 bases had no gene match. This chain's CDR3 is CASSEGTASNYGYTF. The DNA for the CDR3 is TGTGCCAGTAGCGAAGGGACAGCGTCTAACTATGGCTACACCTTC.

The chain links TRBV28 to TRBJ2-3; D possibly corresponds to TRBD2 (6 bases). The ends were cut back, 5 bases at V and 2 bases at J, with 14 bases in the middle. The V gene's germline CDR1 is MDHEN and CDR2 SYDVKM. This CDR3 has 15 amino acids. The CDR3 nucleotides read TGTGCCAGCAGTCCCGCGGGGCTTTACACAGATACGCAGTATTTT. This gives the protein CASSPAGLYTDTQYF.

The chain carries TRBV5-1 and TRBJ2-5, with TRBD1 identical over 10 bases. The V and J ends lost 4 bases and 0 bases, in that order; junction bases with no gene match: 3. CDR3 length: 15 residues. The germline V gene encodes CDR1 SGHRS and CDR2 YFSETQ. CDR3 bases: TGCGCCAGCAGCCGGACAGGGGGTTACCAAGAGACCCAGTACTTC. This encodes CASSRTGGYQETQYF.

This clone occurred a few times. This chain uses TRBV6-5 with TRBJ2-7, with a tentative D call TRBD2 (5 bases). CDR1 is MNHEY and CDR2 is SVGAGI in the germline V gene. This CDR3 has 12 residues. The V and J ends lost 7 bases and 3 bases respectively, with 10 bases between them. The CDR3 loop is CASTDSNYEQYF. CDR3 DNA sequence: TGTGCCAGCACGGACTCGAACTACGAGCAGTACTTC.

This clone has just a few counts. The genes are TRBV2 and TRBJ1-2; 9 positions agree with TRBD1. This CDR3 region has 15 residues. V lost 1 base and J lost 6; bases outside the gene matches: 6. Germline V gene data show CDR1 as SNHLY and CDR2 as FYNNEI. The CDR3 reads CASSEGNRGRDGYTF. The DNA for the CDR3 is TGTGCCAGCAGTGAAGGGAACAGGGGGCGTGATGGCTACACCTTC.

This chain connects TRBV6-4 to TRBJ1-6; 7 bases fit TRBD1. CDR1 and CDR2 from the germline V gene are MRHNA and SNTAGT. CDR3 length: 15 amino acids. Trimming cost V 4 bases and J 5 bases; bases outside gene matches: 5. The CDR3, as DNA: TGTGCCAGCAGTGCGCAGACAGGGAATAATTCACCCCTCCACTTT. Protein: CASSAQTGNNSPLHF.

The chain links TRBV6-6 to TRBJ2-7, with TRBD1 matching 10 bases. CDR3 length equals 14 residues. Per germline, CDR1 MNHNY and CDR2 SVGAGI (reference sequence). Losses at the gene ends were 7 bases for V and 4 bases for J; bases not matched to a gene: 7. CDR3 residues: CASNSRDRGYEQYF. The CDR3 coding sequence is TGTGCCAGCAACTCCCGGGACAGGGGTTACGAGCAGTACTTC.

The CDR3 DNA sequence: TGTGCCAGCAGCCAGGGGAGGGATGAAGATACGCAGTATTTT. Protein sequence: CASSQGRDEDTQYF. J is TRBJ2-3 and V is TRBV5-4, with D possibly being TRBD2 (7 bases). CDR3 size: 14 residues. Germline assignment: CDR1 SGHNT and CDR2 YYREEE (reference sequence). The V and J ends lost 4 bases and 5 bases respectively, with 14 bases between them.

The chain couples TRBV5-1 to TRBJ2-2; D is possibly TRBD2 (6 bases). The V gene's germline CDR1 is SGHRS and CDR2 YFSETQ. The CDR3 extends over 15 amino acids. Trimming took 0 bases from V and 6 from J, leaving 12 bases between them. CDR3 in DNA: TGCGCCAGCAGCTTGGGCGAAACTAGCTCCGGGGAGCTGTTTTTT. Translation: CASSLGETSSGELFF.

The gene calls are TRBV19 and TRBJ1-1; D not resolved. The CDR3 contains 13 residues. V was clipped by 5 bases and J by 1 base, with 8 bases between them. Germline V gene data show CDR1 as LNHDA and CDR2 as SQIVND (reference sequence). CDR3 nucleotide sequence: TGTGCCAGTAGTTGGCAGGAGAACACTGAAGCTTTCTTT. It is translated as CASSWQENTEAFF. Combining the CDR3 with reference TRBV19 and TRBJ1-1 gives the whole variable domain DGGITQSPKYLFRKEGQNVTLSCEQNLNHDAMYWYRQDPGQGLRLIYYSQIVNDFQKGDIAEGYSVSREKKESFPLTVTSAQKNPTAFYLCASSWQENTEAFFGQGTRLTVV.

This clone was recorded a few times. The chain joins TRBV9 to TRBJ1-5; tentative D call: TRBD1 (5 bases). V was clipped by 0 bases and J by 7 bases, with 8 bases between them. The CDR3 runs to 13 residues. Germline CDR1 is SGDLS and CDR2 is YYNGEE. The CDR3 DNA reads TGTGCCAGCAGCGTAGGGGGGGAACAGCCCCAGCATTTT. Amino acids: CASSVGGEQPQHF.

This clone turned up a few times. The gene calls are TRBV4-1 and TRBJ2-5; D ambiguous. Germline lookup yields CDR1 MGHRA and CDR2 YSYEKL. The CDR3 is 12 residues long. V was cut by 3 bases and J by 1 base, with 3 bases left in between. The CDR3 protein is CASSHPQETQYF. The CDR3 DNA sequence: TGCGCCAGCAGCCACCCCCAAGAGACCCAGTACTTC.

The rearrangement links TRBV5-1 to TRBJ1-4; D unclear. The CDR3 spans 13 residues. Germline CDR1 and CDR2: SGHRS and YFSETQ. Deletions cut 4 bases from V and 8 bases from J, with 12 bases between. CDR3 in DNA: TGCGCCAGCAGCATGCAAGGAGAAGAAAAACTGTTTTTT. As protein: CASSMQGEEKLFF. Filled out from reference TRBV5-1 and TRBJ1-4, the complete variable domain reads KAGVTQTPRYLIKTRGQQVTLSCSPISGHRSVSWYQQTPGQGLQFLFEYFSETQRNKGNFPGRFSGRQFSNSRSEMNVSTLELGDSALYLCASSMQGEEKLFFGSGTQLSVL.

The rearrangement joins TRBV7-9 to TRBJ2-3; perhaps TRBD1 as D (5 bases). The CDR3 has 14 amino acids. Germline loops: CDR1 SEHNR, CDR2 FQNEAQ (reference sequence). V lost 6 bases, J lost 0 bases, and 10 bases lay in between. DNA for the CDR3: TGTGCCAGCAGTCTGACAGTAAGCACAGATACGCAGTATTTT. It yields the protein CASSLTVSTDTQYF. Together with reference TRBV7-9 and TRBJ2-3, the CDR3 gives the full variable domain: DTGVSQNPRHKITKRGQNVTFRCDPISEHNRLYWYRQTLGQGPEFLTYFQNEAQLEKSRLLSDRFSAERPKGSFSTLEIQRTEQGDSAMYLCASSLTVSTDTQYFGPGTRLTVL.